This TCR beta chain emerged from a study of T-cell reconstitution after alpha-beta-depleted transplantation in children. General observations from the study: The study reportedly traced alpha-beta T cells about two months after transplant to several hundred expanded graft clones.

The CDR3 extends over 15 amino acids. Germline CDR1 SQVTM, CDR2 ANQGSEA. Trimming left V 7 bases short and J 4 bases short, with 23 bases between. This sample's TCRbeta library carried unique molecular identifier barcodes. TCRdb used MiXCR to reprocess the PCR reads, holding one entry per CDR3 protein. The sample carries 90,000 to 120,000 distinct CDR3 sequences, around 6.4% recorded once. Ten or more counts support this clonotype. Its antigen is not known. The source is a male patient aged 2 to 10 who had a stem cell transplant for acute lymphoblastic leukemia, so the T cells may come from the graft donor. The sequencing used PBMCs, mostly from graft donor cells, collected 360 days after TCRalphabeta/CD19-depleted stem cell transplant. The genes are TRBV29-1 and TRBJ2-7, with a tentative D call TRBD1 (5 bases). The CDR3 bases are TGCAGCGGCTGGCTGGTGACAGCGAATAATTACGAGCAGTACTTC. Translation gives CSGWLVTANNYEQYF.